The clone carrying this TCR beta chain was detected only a few times. This sample was included in a study of neurological immune-mediated disorders. Trimming removed 2 bases at V and 6 bases at J, with 12 bases between. Germline CDR1 reads SGHAT; CDR2 reads FQDESV (reference sequence). CDR3 length equals 14 residues. Each CDR3 protein gets one entry after TCRdb re-called the 5' RACE reads with MiXCR. The repertoire holds about 90,000 distinct CDR3 sequences, with roughly 13% as singletons. Regarding time point: longitudinal time-point 2. The chain combines TRBV11-1 with TRBJ2-3; no firm D call. The source material was PBMCs. The receptor comes from a female donor with HTLV-1-associated myelopathy (HAM/TSP). In DNA, the CDR3 is TGTGCCAGCAGCTTACCGACTGTAACCGATACGCAGTATTTT. Translating it yields CASSLPTVTDTQYF.